The 26 T cell receptor beta chains below were found in one sample sequenced in a study of radiotherapy plus CTLA-4 blockade in lung cancer. Only in-frame clones appear in the TCRdb table, and some are missing; sequencing was by immunoSEQ multiplex PCR. The sample yields 100,000 or so clones, approximately 83% seen once. The input for sequencing was peripheral blood, taken from a patient treated with radiotherapy plus ipilimumab. Receptor source: a human donor with non-small cell lung cancer that progressed on radiotherapy plus ipilimumab.

The CDR3 bases are TGTGCCAGCAAGCGGTTCAGGCAGCGTCAAGAGACCCAGTACTTC. Amino acid sequence: CASKRFRQRQETQYF. This sequence joins TRBV2 and TRBJ2-5, with D tentatively TRBD2 (5 bases). Trimming took 7 bases from V and 2 from J, leaving 17 bases between them. CDR1 and CDR2 (germline): SNHLY, FYNNEI. The CDR3 is made up of 15 amino acids.

The chain carries TRBV2 and TRBJ1-6; tentative D call: TRBD1 (6 bases). The CDR3 contains 14 residues. V lost 6 bases and J 6 bases, leaving 12 bases between the germline ends. Germline loops: CDR1 SNHLY, CDR2 FYNNEI. The CDR3 is CASRGGQTNSPLHF. The CDR3 DNA sequence: TGTGCCAGCAGAGGGGGGCAAACTAATTCACCCCTCCACTTT.

The V gene is TRBV28, the J gene TRBJ1-4; 8 bases align to TRBD1. Germline V gene sequence: CDR1 MDHEN, CDR2 SYDVKM. The V segment lost 6 bases and the J segment 5 bases; nucleotides outside the gene matches: 14. The CDR3 spans 17 residues. CDR3: CASRQGQGGFRNEKLFF. CDR3 bases: TGTGCCAGCAGACAAGGACAGGGCGGGTTTCGAAATGAAAAACTGTTTTTT.

The CDR3 sequence is CASSLGAGTGELFF. The CDR3 DNA reads as TGTGCCAGCAGCTTAGGAGCGGGGACCGGGGAGCTGTTTTTT. The rearrangement joins TRBV7-9 to TRBJ2-2; 7 bases are a match to TRBD2. The V and J ends lost 1 base and 5 bases, in that order; junction bases with no gene match: 1. Germline V CDR1 and CDR2: SEHNR, FQNEAQ (reference sequence). This CDR3 comprises 14 residues.

The rearrangement uses TRBV7-9 and TRBJ1-4, with D possibly TRBD1 on 6 matching bases. The CDR3 runs to 13 residues. Deletions cut 7 bases from V and 5 bases from J, with 11 bases between. Germline CDR1 reads SEHNR; CDR2 reads FQNEAQ (reference sequence). The CDR3: CASTGQGNEKLFF. The CDR3 region has the DNA TGTGCCAGCACGGGGCAGGGGAATGAAAAACTGTTTTTT.

This chain connects TRBV27 to TRBJ1-5; D uncertain. The CDR3 loop spans 14 amino acids. The V gene lost 7 bases and the J gene lost 2 bases, with 12 bases spanning the gap. Germline CDR1 MNHEY, CDR2 SMNVEV (reference sequence). CDR3 DNA sequence: TGTGCCAGCACCCCCGCGGTGGGCAATCAGCCCCAGCATTTT. This codes for CASTPAVGNQPQHF.

The chain employs TRBV27 and TRBJ1-3; no firm D call. The V end lost 6 bases, the J end lost 0 bases, and 18 bases lay between the germline ends. The CDR3 has 17 residues. CDR1 and CDR2 from the germline V gene are MNHEY and SMNVEV (reference sequence). This CDR3 is CASSVPRGVNSGNTIYF. DNA of the CDR3: TGTGCCAGCAGCGTTCCGCGAGGAGTCAACTCTGGAAACACCATATATTTT.

The V gene is TRBV28, the J gene TRBJ1-5; TRBD1 is a possible D gene (6 bases). V was trimmed by 3 bases and J by 5 bases, leaving 11 bases between them. This CDR3 is 14 amino acids long. CDR1 MDHEN and CDR2 SYDVKM come from the germline V gene. The CDR3 DNA reads TGTGCCAGCAGTTTGACGGGGGCGCATCAGCCCCAGCATTTT. Its protein product is CASSLTGAHQPQHF.

The sample holds one count of this clone. The V and J genes are TRBV15 and TRBJ1-1; no clear D. Per germline, CDR1 LNHNV and CDR2 YYDKDF (reference sequence). CDR3 length: 13 amino acids. Trimming stripped 4 bases from V and 1 base from J, with 7 bases between. This CDR3 is CATSIVGNTEAFF. CDR3 nucleotide sequence: TGTGCCACCAGCATCGTCGGGAACACTGAAGCTTTCTTT.

This clone was picked up one time. This sequence joins TRBV6-1 and TRBJ1-2, with TRBD1 identical over 7 bases. Germline CDR1 is MNHNS and CDR2 is SASEGT. V lost 4 bases, J lost 7 bases, and 9 bases stayed unmatched. This CDR3 spans 14 amino acids. This CDR3 reads CASSGATGNRGYTF. In DNA, the CDR3 is TGTGCCAGCAGTGGGGCGACAGGGAACCGTGGCTACACCTTC.

The rearrangement uses TRBV18 and TRBJ2-2; maybe TRBD1 (6 bases). CDR1 is KGHSH and CDR2 is LQKENI in the germline V gene. V dropped 10 bases and J dropped 5 bases, with 20 bases sitting between them. The CDR3 is 15 amino acids. This CDR3 reads CATLNRAMNTGELFF. The CDR3 DNA reads TGTGCCACCCTTAACAGGGCCATGAATACCGGGGAGCTGTTTTTT. The whole variable domain, remainder taken from reference TRBV18 and TRBJ2-2, is NAGVMQNPRHLVRRRGQEARLRCSPMKGHSHVYWYRQLPEEGLKFMVYLQKENIIDESGMPKERFSAEFPKEGPSILRIQQVVRGDSAAYFCATLNRAMNTGELFFGEGSRLTVL.

The J gene is TRBJ2-7, the V gene TRBV11-3; D ambiguous. The CDR3 totals 11 residues. The germline V gene encodes CDR1 SGHNT and CDR2 YENEEA. Deletions cut 2 bases from V and 6 bases from J, with 5 bases between. The CDR3: CASSLWSEQYF. CDR3 bases: TGTGCCAGCAGCTTATGGAGCGAGCAGTACTTC.

V usage is TRBV30 and J usage is TRBJ2-2, with 13 nucleotides matching TRBD2. The CDR3 runs 15 residues. The V gene end was trimmed by 0 bases and the J gene end by 6 bases; junction bases not matched to a gene: 1. Germline V gene lookup returns CDR1 GTSNPN and CDR2 SVGIG (reference sequence). DNA of the CDR3: TGTGCCTGGAGTGTACTAGCGGGGGGGCCCGGGGAGCTGTTTTTT. This sequence encodes CAWSVLAGGPGELFF.

The V gene is TRBV5-1, the J gene TRBJ2-5; D possibly corresponds to TRBD2 (6 bases). Trimming removed 8 bases from V and 7 bases from J, with 18 bases in between. Germline-derived CDR1 and CDR2 are SGHRS and YFSETQ. This CDR3 has 13 amino acids. The CDR3 sequence: CASTGTSSGTQYF. The CDR3 DNA is TGCGCCAGTACGGGGACTTCCTCAGGGACCCAGTACTTC.

This clone was observed a single time. The rearrangement uses TRBV18 and TRBJ1-1; D unclear. Germline CDR1 and CDR2: KGHSH and LQKENI. V dropped 8 bases and J dropped 11 bases, with 18 bases sitting between them. The CDR3 contains 12 residues. CDR3 protein: CASTDVRPRAFF. As DNA, the CDR3 is TGTGCCAGCACAGACGTACGGCCTCGGGCTTTCTTT.

The CDR3 sequence: CATSRDRGHPDTQYF. The DNA for the CDR3 is TGTGCCACCAGCAGAGACAGGGGGCATCCAGATACGCAGTATTTT. The chain uses TRBV15 and TRBJ2-3, with 8 bases that match TRBD1. Germline CDR1 is LNHNV and CDR2 is YYDKDF (reference sequence). The CDR3 loop spans 15 amino acids. Unmatched junction bases numbered 3, after V lost 0 bases and J lost 4 bases.

This clone was detected a few times. The chain joins TRBV5-4 to TRBJ1-5, with D maybe TRBD1 (5 bases). The CDR3 is 15 residues long. The germline V and J ends were trimmed by 4 bases and 5 bases, with 16 bases remaining between them. Germline CDR1 is SGHNT and CDR2 is YYREEE (reference sequence). The CDR3 loop reads CASSLGGRADQPQHF. The CDR3 DNA reads as TGTGCCAGCAGCCTCGGGGGTAGGGCCGATCAGCCCCAGCATTTT.

The CDR3 loop is CASSQGPGGSDSGNTIYF. In DNA, the CDR3 is TGCGCCAGCAGCCAAGGTCCGGGGGGATCGGACTCTGGAAACACCATATATTTT. This chain links TRBV4-3 with TRBJ1-3; the D gene is possibly TRBD1 (5 bases). Between the trimmed V and J ends, which lost 1 base and 0 bases, there was a span of 16 bases. The length of the CDR3 is 18 residues. The germline V gene has CDR1 LGHNA and CDR2 YSLEER.

The J gene is TRBJ2-1, the V gene TRBV10-2; D is possibly TRBD2 (5 bases). Trimming took 8 bases from V and 7 from J, leaving 18 bases between them. Germline V gene lookup returns CDR1 WSHSY and CDR2 SAAADI. The CDR3 consists of 14 residues. The chain's CDR3 is CASLPAKGGNEQFF. The DNA of the CDR3 is TGCGCCAGCCTACCGGCTAAGGGCGGGAATGAGCAGTTCTTC.

This clone has a handful of counts. The chain employs TRBV7-7 and TRBJ2-1; TRBD2 matches 7 bases. This CDR3 has 15 residues. Germline loops: CDR1 SSHAT, CDR2 FNYEAQ (reference sequence). V shed 5 bases and J 0 bases; nucleotides not matched to a gene: 4. The CDR3 region is CASSPGRGSYNEQFF. CDR3 in DNA: TGTGCCAGCAGCCCAGGGAGGGGCTCCTACAATGAGCAGTTCTTC.

The V and J genes are TRBV18 and TRBJ1-1; no definite D call. Trimming pared 4 bases from V and 4 bases from J, leaving 16 bases between. Germline loops: CDR1 KGHSH, CDR2 LQKENI. CDR3 length: 15 residues. CDR3 region: CASSRGSVVSTEAFF. CDR3 in DNA: TGTGCCAGCTCACGCGGGTCCGTGGTAAGCACTGAAGCTTTCTTT.

V usage is TRBV4-1 and J usage is TRBJ2-7, with a possible D match to TRBD2 (6 bases). Trimming stripped 0 bases from V and 3 bases from J, with 12 bases between. Germline V gene sequence: CDR1 MGHRA, CDR2 YSYEKL. The CDR3 is 15 residues long. The CDR3 DNA reads as TGCGCCAGCAGCCAAGATCTGGTGCGGGGCTACGAGCAGTACTTC. Protein product: CASSQDLVRGYEQYF.

The V and J genes are TRBV11-3 and TRBJ1-1; the D is unclear. V lost 5 bases and J 8 bases, leaving 15 bases between the germline ends. CDR3 length: 13 amino acids. Germline loops: CDR1 SGHNT, CDR2 YENEEA. The CDR3 coding sequence is TGTGCCAGCAGCCCACCGTACTTTCTCGAAGCTTTCTTT. Translation: CASSPPYFLEAFF.

The J gene is TRBJ2-2, the V gene TRBV6-5, with D possibly matching TRBD1 (5 bases). Germline CDR1 and CDR2: MNHEY and SVGAGI. The ends were cut back, 7 bases at V and 1 base at J, with 13 bases in the middle. This CDR3 has 15 amino acids. In DNA, the CDR3 is TGTGCCAGCACCGTAGGGGTAGGGAACACCGGGGAGCTGTTTTTT. Translated: CASTVGVGNTGELFF.

The rearrangement links TRBV7-9 to TRBJ2-7, with D possibly TRBD2 on 5 matching bases. The ends were cut back, 1 base at V and 2 bases at J, with 9 bases in the middle. The CDR3 runs to 14 residues. Looked up from germline, CDR1 is SEHNR and CDR2 is FQNEAQ (reference sequence). The DNA of the CDR3 is TGTGCCAGCAGCTTAGGCGGGCGCCCCTACGAGCAGTACTTC. As protein: CASSLGGRPYEQYF.

The J gene is TRBJ1-1, the V gene TRBV7-2; 7 nucleotides align to TRBD1. Looked up from germline, CDR1 is SGHTA and CDR2 is FQGNSA. V gave up 11 bases and J gave up 4 bases; unmatched junction bases: 13. CDR3 length: 14 amino acids. CDR3 nucleotides: TGTGCCGGGAGCTTACAGGGGTTTAGCACTGAAGCTTTCTTT. Protein product: CAGSLQGFSTEAFF.